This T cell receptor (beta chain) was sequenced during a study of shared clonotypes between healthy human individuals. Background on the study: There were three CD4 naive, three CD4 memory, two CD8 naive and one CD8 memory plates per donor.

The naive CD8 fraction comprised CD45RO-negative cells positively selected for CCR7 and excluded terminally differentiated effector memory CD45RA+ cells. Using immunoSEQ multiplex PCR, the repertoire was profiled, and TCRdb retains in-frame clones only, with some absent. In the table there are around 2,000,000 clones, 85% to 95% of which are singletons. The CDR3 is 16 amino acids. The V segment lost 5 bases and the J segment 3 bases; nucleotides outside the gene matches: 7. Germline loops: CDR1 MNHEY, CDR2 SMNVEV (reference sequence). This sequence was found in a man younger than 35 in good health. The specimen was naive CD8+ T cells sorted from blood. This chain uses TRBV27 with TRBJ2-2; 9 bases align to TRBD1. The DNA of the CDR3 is TGTGCCAGCAGTCCCGGGACAGGGTTTGACACCGGGGAGCTGTTTTTT. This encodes CASSPGTGFDTGELFF.